This TCR beta chain was captured in a study of blood T cell repertoires in COVID-19. The wider study: The United States, Italy and Spain provided the acute and convalescent COVID-19 samples. The cDNA or gDNA used as material had been derived from T cells, B-cell-depleted T cells, or PBMCs.

Germline values: CDR1 KGHSH, CDR2 LQKENI. CDR3 length: 15 residues. V was pared by 2 bases and J by 7 bases, with 6 bases of the junction left unmatched. As handled by the study authors: Counts of nucleated cells, estimated from reference gene primer amplification, were obtained. Libraries were prepared by immunoSEQ multiplex PCR; TCRdb keeps only in-frame clonotypes and omits some of them. V, J and clone size are those of that table, while D and trimming were read from the DNA. Here the sample spans around 250,000 clones, roughly 86% being singletons. The receptor comes from a man older than 75 with acute or convalescent COVID-19. This chain connects TRBV18 to TRBJ1-5; TRBD1 matches at 9 bases. Sequencing used peripheral blood. The CDR3 loop is CASSPRTGVEQPQHF. The CDR3 nucleotides read TGTGCCAGCTCACCAAGGACAGGGGTGGAACAGCCCCAGCATTTT.